These 19 T cell receptor beta chains were all obtained from the same sample, sequenced in a study of blood T cell repertoires in COVID-19. Produced via immunoSEQ multiplex PCR; TCRdb's table is partial and in-frame only. The sample lists about 300,000 clones, roughly 80% occurring once. The sequencing input was peripheral blood. The source of these receptors is a human donor with COVID-19, enrolled during active disease. The donor label of this sample is uncertain.

CDR3 sequence reads: CAWSGQGLGYNEQFF. The CDR3 region has the DNA TGTGCCTGGAGTGGACAGGGCTTAGGCTACAATGAGCAGTTCTTC. The rearrangement joins TRBV30 to TRBJ2-1; 7 nucleotides agree with TRBD1. The germline V gene encodes CDR1 GTSNPN and CDR2 SVGIG (reference sequence). The CDR3 spans 15 residues. After removal of 1 base from V and 3 bases from J, the junction contained 6 bases not matched to a gene.

The J gene is TRBJ2-7, the V gene TRBV9; weak D call: TRBD2 (6 bases). This CDR3 has 15 residues. In germline, CDR1 is SGDLS, CDR2 YYNGEE. Trimming shortened V by 4 bases and J by 3 bases, and 17 bases separated the two germline ends. The CDR3 coding sequence is TGTGCCAGCAGCCCCGGGGCCGGGGGTAACTACGAGCAGTACTTC. This gives the protein CASSPGAGGNYEQYF.

The chain combines TRBV9 with TRBJ1-2; no definite D call. Trimming cost V 4 bases and J 3 bases, with 10 bases left between them. This CDR3 comprises 13 residues. Germline CDR1 and CDR2: SGDLS and YYNGEE. The CDR3 loop is CASSRTGDYGYTF. CDR3 sequence (DNA): TGTGCCAGCAGCCGTACCGGGGACTATGGCTACACCTTC.

A word on this clone: The same CDR3 is also encoded by other DNA sequences in this sample. The rearrangement links TRBV12-3 or TRBV12-4 to TRBJ1-1, with D unclear. V was cut by 5 bases and J by 1 base, with 8 bases left in between. The CDR3 has 13 residues. CDR3 sequence reads: CASSPTENTEAFF. The CDR3 DNA reads TGTGCCAGCAGTCCAACAGAGAACACTGAAGCTTTCTTT.

This sequence joins TRBV5-1 and TRBJ1-1; D possibly corresponds to TRBD1 (5 bases). Germline V gene data show CDR1 as SGHRS and CDR2 as YFSETQ. V lost 1 base and J lost 0, with 10 bases in between. This CDR3 region has 15 residues. The chain's CDR3 is CASSLSPGMNTEAFF. CDR3 coding DNA: TGCGCCAGCAGCTTGAGTCCAGGGATGAACACTGAAGCTTTCTTT.

V is TRBV6-2 or TRBV6-3 and J is TRBJ2-5; weak D call: TRBD2 (6 bases). Germline CDR1 is MNHEY and CDR2 is SVGEGT. This CDR3 comprises 16 residues. The V end lost 2 bases, the J end lost 5 bases, and 18 bases lay between the germline ends. For the CDR3, the DNA is TGTGCCAGCAGTTACGGCCCAGCGTGGGAGGCGGAGACCCAGTACTTC. It codes for CASSYGPAWEAETQYF.

The chain joins TRBV28 to TRBJ2-7; D gene unclear. The CDR3 contains 14 residues. Per the germline V gene, CDR1 is MDHEN and CDR2 is SYDVKM. The germline V and J ends were trimmed by 2 bases and 2 bases, with 10 bases remaining between them. Here the CDR3 reads CASSLGQDAYEQYF. The CDR3 DNA follows: TGTGCCAGCAGTTTAGGCCAGGATGCCTACGAGCAGTACTTC. Looking up the rest from reference TRBV28 and TRBJ2-7 gives the full variable domain: DVKVTQSSRYLVKRTGEKVFLECVQDMDHENMFWYRQDPGLGLRLIYFSYDVKMKEKGDIPEGYSVSREKKERFSLILESASTNQTSMYLCASSLGQDAYEQYFGPGTRLTVT.

The V gene is TRBV15, the J gene TRBJ1-2, with a tentative D call TRBD1 (6 bases). The length of the CDR3 is 15 residues. Germline V CDR1 and CDR2: LNHNV, YYDKDF (reference sequence). Trimming took 1 base from V and 3 from J, leaving 12 bases between them. CDR3 sequence (DNA): TGTGCCACCAGCAGAGTACAGGGTATGGACTATGGCTACACCTTC. This sequence encodes CATSRVQGMDYGYTF.

The chain couples TRBV6-5 to TRBJ1-5, with D maybe TRBD1 (6 bases). Germline CDR1 reads MNHEY; CDR2 reads SVGAGI. V dropped 7 bases and J dropped 0 bases, with 7 bases sitting between them. The CDR3 totals 13 residues. The CDR3: CASKGGSNQPQHF. The CDR3 nucleotides are TGTGCCAGCAAAGGGGGTAGCAATCAGCCCCAGCATTTT.

This clone showed up just once. The J gene is TRBJ1-4, the V gene TRBV7-8; 9 bases are shared with TRBD1. Germline CDR1 and CDR2: SGHVS and FQNEAQ. The CDR3 extends over 17 amino acids. The V gene end was trimmed by 5 bases and the J gene end by 8 bases; junction bases not matched to a gene: 15. The CDR3 sequence: CASSLILRGTGSEKLFF. CDR3 DNA sequence: TGTGCCAGCAGCCTTATTCTGAGAGGGACAGGGAGCGAAAAACTGTTTTTT.

The gene calls are TRBV29-1 and TRBJ2-2; 11 bases map to TRBD1. The CDR3 has 14 residues. The J segment lost 5 bases and the V segment lost 4 bases, leaving 3 bases of the junction unmatched. CDR1 SQVTM and CDR2 ANQGSEA come from the germline V gene. The CDR3 sequence: CSVGGTGGTGELFF. CDR3 DNA: TGCAGCGTTGGGGGGACAGGGGGAACCGGGGAGCTGTTTTTT.

This clone appeared a few times. The CDR3 DNA sequence: TGTGCCAGCAGCCACCCTGTGGAGGGTACTGAAGCTTTCTTT. Protein sequence: CASSHPVEGTEAFF. This chain links TRBV2 with TRBJ1-1; the D is unclear. Germline CDR1 SNHLY, CDR2 FYNNEI. V shed 6 bases and J shed 5 bases, with 16 bases lying between them. The CDR3 sequence is 14 residues long.

The chain joins TRBV3-1 (or the pseudogene TRBV3-2) to TRBJ1-2; 9 positions agree with TRBD1. CDR1 and CDR2 from the germline V gene are LGHDT and YNNKEL (reference sequence). This CDR3 comprises 20 residues. The V segment lost 4 bases and the J segment 2 bases; nucleotides outside the gene matches: 20. CDR3 in amino acids: CASSRGLPGVGQGPNYGYTF. The CDR3 nucleotides are TGTGCCAGCAGCCGGGGGCTACCCGGCGTAGGACAGGGGCCCAACTATGGCTACACCTTC.

The chain uses TRBV15 and TRBJ2-3, with 9 bases lining up with TRBD2. The CDR3 has 17 residues. After removal of 0 bases from V and 2 bases from J, the junction contained 6 bases not matched to a gene. The germline V gene encodes CDR1 LNHNV and CDR2 YYDKDF (reference sequence). CDR3 nucleotides: TGTGCCACCAGCAGAGATCGGTCTAGCGGGATCACAGATACGCAGTATTTT. Residues: CATSRDRSSGITDTQYF.

This clone is a singleton in its sample. The chain joins TRBV6-5 to TRBJ1-2; perhaps TRBD1 as D (6 bases). The CDR3 extends over 15 amino acids. Germline V gene lookup returns CDR1 MNHEY and CDR2 SVGAGI. Trimming stripped 6 bases from V and 11 bases from J, with 25 bases between. The CDR3 protein is CASRPRQVFGREYTF. Written as DNA, the CDR3 is TGTGCCAGCAGGCCTCGACAGGTCTTTGGGCGGGAGTACACCTTC.

The chain joins TRBV6-2 or TRBV6-3 to TRBJ2-2, with D unclear. Looked up from germline, CDR1 is MNHEY and CDR2 is SVGEGT. Trimming shortened V by 6 bases and J by 1 base, and 12 bases separated the two germline ends. CDR3 length equals 15 residues. CDR3 in DNA: TGTGCCAGCAGCAGAGACAACTTGAACACCGGGGAGCTGTTTTTT. Amino acid sequence: CASSRDNLNTGELFF.

The J gene is TRBJ1-2, the V gene TRBV2; TRBD1 matches 7 bases. Germline-derived CDR1 and CDR2 are SNHLY and FYNNEI. This CDR3 is built from 14 residues. J lost 8 bases, V lost 0 bases, and 6 bases had no gene match. CDR3 DNA: TGTGCCAGCAGTGAAGCGAGGACAGGAGTCGGCTACACCTTC. Translated, it gives CASSEARTGVGYTF. Together with reference TRBV2 and TRBJ1-2, the CDR3 gives the full variable domain: EPEVTQTPSHQVTQMGQEVILRCVPISNHLYFYWYRQILGQKVEFLVSFYNNEISEKSEIFDDQFSVERPDGSNFTLKIRSTKLEDSAMYFCASSEARTGVGYTFGSGTRLTVV.

The rearrangement uses TRBV6-2 or TRBV6-3 and TRBJ1-1; 7 bases are a match to TRBD1. Per germline, CDR1 MNHEY and CDR2 SVGEGT. The V segment lost 2 bases and the J segment 3 bases; nucleotides outside the gene matches: 12. The CDR3 length is 17 residues. CDR3 residues: CASSYGVGTAVDTEAFF. DNA for the CDR3: TGTGCCAGCAGTTACGGCGTTGGGACAGCGGTCGACACTGAAGCTTTCTTT.

The chain links TRBV10-3 to TRBJ2-2; 16 bases agree with TRBD2. CDR1 ENHRY and CDR2 SYGVKD come from the germline V gene. There are 17 residues in the CDR3. V lost 5 bases, J lost 4 bases, and 4 bases stayed unmatched. CDR3 nucleotides: TGTGCCATCAGTCCCGGGACTAGCGGGAGGGCCACCGGGGAGCTGTTTTTT. The encoded protein is CAISPGTSGRATGELFF.